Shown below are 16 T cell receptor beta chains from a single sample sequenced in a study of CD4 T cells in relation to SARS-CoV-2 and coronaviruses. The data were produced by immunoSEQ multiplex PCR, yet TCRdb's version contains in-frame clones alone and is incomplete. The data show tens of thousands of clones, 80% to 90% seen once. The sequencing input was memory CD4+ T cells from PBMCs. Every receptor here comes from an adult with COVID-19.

CDR3 loop: CASSLAPSQQFF. The CDR3 region has the DNA TGTGCCAGCAGCTTGGCGCCTAGCCAGCAGTTCTTC. The chain couples TRBV5-6 to TRBJ2-1; D is possibly TRBD2 (5 bases). Trimming pared 0 bases from V and 11 bases from J, leaving 9 bases between. The germline V gene encodes CDR1 SGHDT and CDR2 YYEEEE. The CDR3 totals 12 residues.

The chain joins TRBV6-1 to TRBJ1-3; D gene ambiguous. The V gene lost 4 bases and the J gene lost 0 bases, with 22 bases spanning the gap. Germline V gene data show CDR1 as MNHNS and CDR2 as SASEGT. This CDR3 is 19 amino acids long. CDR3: CASSVATALGYSSGNTIYF. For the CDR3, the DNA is TGTGCCAGCAGTGTTGCTACAGCTCTGGGATACAGCTCTGGAAACACCATATATTTT.

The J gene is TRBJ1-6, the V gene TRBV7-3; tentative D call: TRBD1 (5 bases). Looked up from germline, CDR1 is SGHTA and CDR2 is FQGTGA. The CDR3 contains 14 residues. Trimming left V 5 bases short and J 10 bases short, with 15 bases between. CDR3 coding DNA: TGTGCCAGCAGCACAGGAGGGCGGGGGTCACCCCTCCACTTT. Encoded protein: CASSTGGRGSPLHF.

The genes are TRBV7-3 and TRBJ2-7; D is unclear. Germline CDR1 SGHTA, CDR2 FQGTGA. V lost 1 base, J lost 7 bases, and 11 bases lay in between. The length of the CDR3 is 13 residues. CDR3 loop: CASSLNYDGEQYF. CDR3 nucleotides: TGTGCCAGCAGCTTAAATTACGATGGGGAGCAGTACTTC.

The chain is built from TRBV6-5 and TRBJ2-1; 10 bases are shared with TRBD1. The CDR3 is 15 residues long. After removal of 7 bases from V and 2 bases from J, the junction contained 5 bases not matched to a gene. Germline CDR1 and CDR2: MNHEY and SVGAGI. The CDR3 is CASTKGQGAYNEQFF. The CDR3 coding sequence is TGTGCCAGCACTAAAGGACAGGGGGCCTACAATGAGCAGTTCTTC.

The CDR3 here is CASSSTSGRNTGELFF. As DNA, the CDR3 is TGCGCCAGCAGTTCTACTAGCGGGAGGAACACCGGGGAGCTGTTTTTT. The chain has TRBV10-1 and TRBJ2-2; 11 nucleotides align to TRBD2. This CDR3 has 16 residues. From germline, CDR1 is WNHNN and CDR2 SYGVQD (reference sequence). Losses at the gene ends were 5 bases for V and 1 base for J; bases not matched to a gene: 3.

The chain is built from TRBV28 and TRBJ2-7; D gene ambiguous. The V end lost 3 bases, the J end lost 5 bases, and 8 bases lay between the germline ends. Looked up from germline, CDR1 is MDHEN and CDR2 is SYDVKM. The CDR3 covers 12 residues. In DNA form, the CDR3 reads TGTGCCAGCAGTTTCTCTGGCGACGAGCAGTACTTC. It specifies CASSFSGDEQYF.

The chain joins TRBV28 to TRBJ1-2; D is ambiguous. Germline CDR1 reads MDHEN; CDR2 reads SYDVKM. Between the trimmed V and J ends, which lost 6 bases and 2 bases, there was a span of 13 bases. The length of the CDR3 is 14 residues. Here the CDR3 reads CASSGSVGNYGYTF. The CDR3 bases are TGTGCCAGCAGCGGTAGCGTGGGGAACTATGGCTACACCTTC.

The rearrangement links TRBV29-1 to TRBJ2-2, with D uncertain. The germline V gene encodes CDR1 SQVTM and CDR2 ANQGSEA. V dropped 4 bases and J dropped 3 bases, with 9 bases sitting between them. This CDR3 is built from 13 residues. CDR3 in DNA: TGCAGCGTTGCGGGTTCGCACACCGGGGAGCTGTTTTTT. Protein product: CSVAGSHTGELFF.

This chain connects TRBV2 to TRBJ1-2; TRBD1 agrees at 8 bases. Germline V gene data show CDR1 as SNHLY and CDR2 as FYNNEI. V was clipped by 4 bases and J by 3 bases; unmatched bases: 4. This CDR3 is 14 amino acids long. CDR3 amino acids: CASSAGTGHYGYTF. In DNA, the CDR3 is TGTGCCAGCAGTGCCGGGACAGGCCACTATGGCTACACCTTC.

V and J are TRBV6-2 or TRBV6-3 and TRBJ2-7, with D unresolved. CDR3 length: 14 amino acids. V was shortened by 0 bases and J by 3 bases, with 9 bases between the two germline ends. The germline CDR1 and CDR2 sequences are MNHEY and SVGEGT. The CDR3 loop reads CASSYSAPSYEQYF. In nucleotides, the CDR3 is TGTGCCAGCAGTTACTCGGCACCGAGCTACGAGCAGTACTTC.

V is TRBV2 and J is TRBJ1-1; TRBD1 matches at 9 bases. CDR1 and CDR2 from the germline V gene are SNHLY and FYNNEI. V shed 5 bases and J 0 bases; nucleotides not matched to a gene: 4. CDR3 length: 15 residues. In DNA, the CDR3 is TGTGCCAGCAGTTACCACAGGGGGCTGAACACTGAAGCTTTCTTT. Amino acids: CASSYHRGLNTEAFF.

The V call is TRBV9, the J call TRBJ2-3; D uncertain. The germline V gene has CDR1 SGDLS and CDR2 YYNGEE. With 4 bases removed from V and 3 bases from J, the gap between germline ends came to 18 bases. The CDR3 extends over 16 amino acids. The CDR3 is CASSPNDGQRTDTQYF. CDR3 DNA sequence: TGTGCCAGCAGCCCAAACGACGGGCAGAGGACAGATACGCAGTATTTT.

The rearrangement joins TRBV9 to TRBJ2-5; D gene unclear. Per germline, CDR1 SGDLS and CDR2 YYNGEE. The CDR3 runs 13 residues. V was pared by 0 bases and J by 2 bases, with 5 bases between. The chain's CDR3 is CASSVAQQETQYF. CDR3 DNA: TGTGCCAGCAGCGTAGCTCAGCAAGAGACCCAGTACTTC.

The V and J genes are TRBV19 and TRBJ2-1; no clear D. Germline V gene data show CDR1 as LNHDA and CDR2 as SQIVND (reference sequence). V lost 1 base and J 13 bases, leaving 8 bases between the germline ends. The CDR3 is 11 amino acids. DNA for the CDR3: TGTGCCAGTAGTATAGCGGAGCTCCAGTTCTTC. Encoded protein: CASSIAELQFF.

In nucleotides, the CDR3 is TGTGCCAGCAGTTTGGGACAGGGTGAAAAACTGTTTTTT. It yields the protein CASSLGQGEKLFF. The J gene is TRBJ1-4, the V gene TRBV12-3 or TRBV12-4, with 9 bases fitting TRBD1. V was pared by 3 bases and J by 7 bases, with 0 bases of the junction left unmatched. The CDR3 sequence is 13 residues long.